These 21 T cell receptor beta chains were all obtained from the same sample, sequenced in a study of blood T cell repertoires in COVID-19. Produced via immunoSEQ multiplex PCR; TCRdb's table is partial and in-frame only. The sample holds approximately 210,000 clones, under 90% seen once. The sequenced sample was PBMCs or T cells enriched from blood (not recorded which). Receptors originate from a woman aged 45 to 65 with acute COVID-19.

Turning to this clone: Other DNA sequences in this specimen translate into the identical CDR3. The chain carries TRBV9 and TRBJ1-4; D not resolved. The V and J ends lost 0 bases and 4 bases respectively, with 10 bases between them. CDR1 and CDR2 (germline): SGDLS, YYNGEE. The CDR3 loop spans 15 amino acids. Here the CDR3 DNA reads TGTGCCAGCAGCGTAGGAGGTGGCTTTAATGAAAAACTGTTTTTT. Residues: CASSVGGGFNEKLFF.

The chain couples TRBV2 to TRBJ2-3; perhaps TRBD1 as D (5 bases). Trimming took 1 base from V and 8 from J, leaving 22 bases between them. CDR1 is SNHLY and CDR2 is FYNNEI in the germline V gene. The CDR3 runs to 17 residues. The CDR3 region has the DNA TGTGCCAGCAGTGAAGGCCTCACGTCCGCCAGGGCGGCTACGCAGTATTTT. Translated: CASSEGLTSARAATQYF.

The CDR3 sequence is CASSTPTDTQYF. CDR3 coding DNA: TGTGCCAGCAGTACACCTACAGATACGCAGTATTTT. The V call is TRBV6-5, the J call TRBJ2-3; D remains unclear. In germline, CDR1 is MNHEY, CDR2 SVGAGI. Trimming removed 5 bases from V and 3 bases from J, with 6 bases in between. The CDR3 is 12 residues long.

The chain has TRBV11-2 and TRBJ2-3; no definite D call. Germline CDR1 SGHAT, CDR2 FQNNGV. V lost 2 bases to trimming and J lost 0 bases, with 6 bases between them. CDR3 length: 14 residues. The CDR3 region is CASSLQISTDTQYF. The CDR3 region has the DNA TGTGCCAGCAGCTTACAGATTAGCACAGATACGCAGTATTTT.

This clone was detected only a few times. The chain combines TRBV19 with TRBJ2-5; possible D gene TRBD2, 5 bases. The CDR3 extends over 11 amino acids. V lost 6 bases, J lost 7 bases, and 9 bases lay in between. Germline lookup yields CDR1 LNHDA and CDR2 SQIVND (reference sequence). This chain's CDR3 is CASSGVGTQYF. CDR3 sequence (DNA): TGTGCCAGTAGCGGGGTGGGGACCCAGTACTTC.

Details on this clone: Other DNA variants within this sample encode the same CDR3. The rearrangement joins TRBV10-2 to TRBJ1-2, with 10 bases aligning to TRBD1. The V gene end was trimmed by 7 bases and the J gene end by 3 bases; junction bases not matched to a gene: 2. The V gene's germline CDR1 is WSHSY and CDR2 SAAADI. The CDR3 is 13 amino acids. CDR3 loop: CASTGTGDYGYTF. The CDR3 region has the DNA TGCGCCAGCACAGGGACAGGGGACTATGGCTACACCTTC.

The chain has TRBV28 and TRBJ2-1; D call uncertain. The CDR3 loop spans 9 amino acids. Germline V gene lookup returns CDR1 MDHEN and CDR2 SYDVKM. V lost 10 bases and J 5 bases, leaving 3 bases between the germline ends. The DNA of the CDR3 is TGTGCCACCAACAATGAGCAGTTCTTC. It codes for CATNNEQFF.

The chain links TRBV7-2 to TRBJ2-3; D is perhaps TRBD2 (6 bases). CDR1 is SGHTA, CDR2 FQGNSA, per germline. V was cut by 1 base and J by 5 bases, with 10 bases left in between. The CDR3 totals 14 residues. The CDR3 DNA reads TGTGCCAGCAGCTTAGTCGCGGGATTAGATACGCAGTATTTT. Protein: CASSLVAGLDTQYF.

The rearrangement uses TRBV5-5 and TRBJ2-3; the D is unclear. Trimming stripped 4 bases from V and 5 bases from J, with 8 bases between. The germline CDR1 and CDR2 sequences are SGHKS and YYEKEE (reference sequence). This CDR3 contains 12 residues. The CDR3 protein is CASSIILDTQYF. CDR3 DNA: TGTGCCAGCAGCATTATTTTAGATACGCAGTATTTT.

This chain uses TRBV2 with TRBJ2-1; 9 positions match TRBD2. The length of the CDR3 is 14 residues. V was pared by 4 bases and J by 2 bases, with 0 bases of the junction left unmatched. The germline gives CDR1 SNHLY, CDR2 FYNNEI. The CDR3 region is CASSGLAAYNEQFF. The CDR3 DNA follows: TGTGCCAGCAGTGGACTAGCGGCCTACAATGAGCAGTTCTTC.

This rearrangement joins TRBV19 to TRBJ1-2; TRBD1 matches 7 bases. Trimming at V came to 4 bases and at J to 4 bases, leaving 3 bases not matched to a gene. The CDR3 covers 13 residues. Germline lookup yields CDR1 LNHDA and CDR2 SQIVND (reference sequence). The CDR3 region is CASSSDRVYGYTF. The CDR3 region has the DNA TGTGCCAGTAGTAGCGACAGGGTCTATGGCTACACCTTC.

Of note for this clone: The sample contains more than one DNA sequence encoding this CDR3. This chain connects TRBV15 to TRBJ2-3; 7 positions agree with TRBD1. The V segment lost 0 bases and the J segment 3 bases; nucleotides outside the gene matches: 0. CDR1 is LNHNV, CDR2 YYDKDF, per germline (reference sequence). CDR3 size: 14 residues. The CDR3 coding sequence is TGTGCCACCAGCAGAGACAGGGGGACAGATACGCAGTATTTT. Its translation is CATSRDRGTDTQYF. The full variable domain, its missing parts supplied by reference TRBV15 and TRBJ2-3, is DAMVIQNPRYQVTQFGKPVTLSCSQTLNHNVMYWYQQKSSQAPKLLFHYYDKDFNNEADTPDNFQSRRPNTSFCFLDIRSPGLGDTAMYLCATSRDRGTDTQYFGPGTRLTVL.

The chain couples TRBV7-9 to TRBJ2-2; the match to TRBD2 covers 13 bases. Losses at the gene ends were 5 bases for V and 4 bases for J; bases not matched to a gene: 4. In germline, CDR1 is SEHNR, CDR2 FQNEAQ (reference sequence). The CDR3 has 16 residues. The CDR3, as DNA: TGTGCCAGCAGCCCACTAGCGGGAGGGGGCACCGGGGAGCTGTTTTTT. The encoded protein is CASSPLAGGGTGELFF.

The chain links TRBV19 to TRBJ2-7; D remains ambiguous. This CDR3 comprises 14 residues. V was pared by 4 bases and J by 2 bases, with 12 bases between. Germline V CDR1 and CDR2: LNHDA, SQIVND (reference sequence). Here the CDR3 DNA reads TGTGCCAGTAGTAGGGCAGAAGTACCCTACGAGCAGTACTTC. Protein sequence: CASSRAEVPYEQYF.

This sequence joins TRBV10-3 and TRBJ1-3; D perhaps matches TRBD1 (5 bases). Germline CDR1 is ENHRY and CDR2 is SYGVKD. The CDR3 spans 14 residues. The V gene lost 0 bases and the J gene lost 4 bases, with 7 bases spanning the gap. CDR3 amino acids: CAISESGLGNTIYF. As DNA, the CDR3 is TGTGCCATCAGTGAGTCGGGACTGGGAAACACCATATATTTT.

V and J are TRBV6-6 and TRBJ1-6; D gene uncertain. Germline loops: CDR1 MNHNY, CDR2 SVGAGI (reference sequence). The CDR3 is 16 amino acids. V lost 6 bases and J 0 bases, leaving 12 bases between the germline ends. CDR3 nucleotide sequence: TGTGCCAGCAGCCCTTTGGGGAGCTCCTATAATTCACCCCTCCACTTT. As protein: CASSPLGSSYNSPLHF.

The gene calls are TRBV7-9 and TRBJ2-1; 11 positions match TRBD2. The CDR3 is 18 residues long. V shed 1 base, J shed 8 bases, and the junction held 13 bases outside the gene matches. The germline gives CDR1 SEHNR, CDR2 FQNEAQ (reference sequence). This chain's CDR3 is CASSLGSSGTSGRDEQFF. The CDR3 nucleotides read TGTGCCAGCAGCTTAGGGTCTTCAGGGACTAGCGGCAGGGATGAGCAGTTCTTC.

This clone was observed a single time. The chain couples TRBV30 to TRBJ1-1; 7 nucleotides agree with TRBD1. CDR1 is GTSNPN and CDR2 is SVGIG in the germline V gene (reference sequence). V was clipped by 1 base and J by 2 bases; unmatched bases: 7. The length of the CDR3 is 15 residues. The CDR3 protein is CAWSEQGQRNTEAFF. CDR3 nucleotides: TGTGCCTGGAGTGAACAGGGACAGCGTAACACTGAAGCTTTCTTT.

V usage is TRBV13 and J usage is TRBJ1-1; D perhaps matches TRBD1 (5 bases). Germline assignment: CDR1 PRHDT and CDR2 FYEKMQ (reference sequence). Trimming removed 0 bases from V and 10 bases from J, with 12 bases in between. The CDR3 has 13 amino acids. In DNA form, the CDR3 reads TGTGCCAGCAGCTTAGGGCGCGGGAGGGGAGCTTTCTTT. This encodes CASSLGRGRGAFF. The entire variable domain, with the rest obtained from reference TRBV13 and TRBJ1-1, is as follows: AAGVIQSPRHLIKEKRETATLKCYPIPRHDTVYWYQQGPGQDPQFLISFYEKMQSDKGSIPDRFSAQQFSDYHSELNMSSLELGDSALYFCASSLGRGRGAFFGQGTRLTVV.

The gene calls are TRBV7-2 and TRBJ2-4; perhaps TRBD2 as D (6 bases). Deletions cut 1 base from V and 0 bases from J, with 16 bases between. CDR1 and CDR2 from the germline V gene are SGHTA and FQGNSA. The CDR3 totals 18 residues. The CDR3 sequence is CASSLGPGSGLAKNIQYF. In nucleotides, the CDR3 is TGTGCCAGCAGCTTAGGTCCAGGTAGCGGACTAGCCAAAAACATTCAGTACTTC.

The chain is built from TRBV28 and TRBJ2-1, with 8 bases identical to TRBD2. The germline V gene encodes CDR1 MDHEN and CDR2 SYDVKM. The CDR3 consists of 14 residues. Trimming took 7 bases from V and 6 from J; bases not matched to a gene: 8. Here the CDR3 DNA reads TGTGCCAGCAACCGGGGGGGGATTAGCAATGAGCAGTTCTTC. The encoded protein is CASNRGGISNEQFF.